This TCR beta chain emerged from a study of blood T cells in healthy people across ages. Alongside a J-beta primer mix, a sample-barcoded 5' primer served in a second PCR lasting about 7 to 11 cycles. TCRdb analysed the 5' RACE reads with MiXCR anew, one entry per CDR3 protein. This sample yields 870,000 or so distinct CDR3 sequences, of which under 35% are seen a single time; roughly a sixth belongs to the top ten. The germline gives CDR1 DFQATT, CDR2 SNEGSKA (reference sequence). Trimming shortened V by 0 bases and J by 6 bases, and 15 bases separated the two germline ends. The CDR3 is made up of 15 amino acids. Every sample had a minimum of 6.5 million PBMCs isolated. Ten or more counts support this clonotype. No antigen is known for it. Study results and limitations: Naive CD4+ cell counts and diversity both ran higher in long-lived than in aged donors. In these data, TCR beta diversity tracked strongly with naive T cell percentage. Unsorted PBMCs prevented conclusive naive versus antigen-experienced comparison.

This TCR came from a woman older than 75 in good health. This chain uses TRBV20-1 with TRBJ2-1, with D possibly matching TRBD2 (6 bases). Material for sequencing was blood. CDR3: CSARDRAGLSNEQFF. The CDR3 coding sequence is TGCAGTGCTAGAGATCGGGCAGGACTATCCAATGAGCAGTTCTTC.